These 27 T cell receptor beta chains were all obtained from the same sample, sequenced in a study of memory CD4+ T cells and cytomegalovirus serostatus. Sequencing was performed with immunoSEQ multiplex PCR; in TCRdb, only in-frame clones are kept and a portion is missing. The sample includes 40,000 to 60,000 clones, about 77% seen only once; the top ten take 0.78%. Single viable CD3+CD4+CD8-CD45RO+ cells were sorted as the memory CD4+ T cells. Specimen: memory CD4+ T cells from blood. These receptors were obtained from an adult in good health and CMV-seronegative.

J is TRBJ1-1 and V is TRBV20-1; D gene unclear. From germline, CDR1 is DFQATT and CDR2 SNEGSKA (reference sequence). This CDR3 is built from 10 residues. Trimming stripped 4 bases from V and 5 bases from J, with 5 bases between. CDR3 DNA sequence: TGCAGTGCTATCAAGACTGAAGCTTTCTTT. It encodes CSAIKTEAFF.

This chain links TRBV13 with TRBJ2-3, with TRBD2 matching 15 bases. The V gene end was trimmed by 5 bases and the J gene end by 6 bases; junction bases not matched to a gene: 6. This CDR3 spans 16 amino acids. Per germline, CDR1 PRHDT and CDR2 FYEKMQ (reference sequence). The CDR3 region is CASSPWTSGRVDTQYF. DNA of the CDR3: TGTGCCAGCAGCCCCTGGACTAGCGGGAGGGTGGATACGCAGTATTTT.

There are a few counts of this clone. CDR3 coding DNA: TGTGCCAGCAGTCCTAGGACTAGCGGTAGCACAGATACGCAGTATTTT. Its translation is CASSPRTSGSTDTQYF. The chain has TRBV2 and TRBJ2-3; 10 bases line up with TRBD2. The CDR3 is 16 amino acids. CDR1 is SNHLY and CDR2 is FYNNEI in the germline V gene. Germline trimming cut 5 bases from V and 0 bases from J; bases unmatched to any gene: 5.

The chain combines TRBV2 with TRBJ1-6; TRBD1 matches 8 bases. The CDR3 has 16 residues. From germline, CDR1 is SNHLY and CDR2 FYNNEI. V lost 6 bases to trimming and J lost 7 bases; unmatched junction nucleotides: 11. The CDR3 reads CASRRTGLFQNSPLHF. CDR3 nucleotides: TGTGCCAGCAGACGGACAGGGTTATTTCAGAATTCACCCCTCCACTTT.

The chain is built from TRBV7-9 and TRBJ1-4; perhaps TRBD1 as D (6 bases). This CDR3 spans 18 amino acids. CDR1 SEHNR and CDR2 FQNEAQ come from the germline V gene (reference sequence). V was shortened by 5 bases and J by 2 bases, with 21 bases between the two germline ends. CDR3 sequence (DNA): TGTGCCAGCAGCGCCCCTGGCGGGGGCGTAGGGACTAATGAAAAACTGTTTTTT. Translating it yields CASSAPGGGVGTNEKLFF.

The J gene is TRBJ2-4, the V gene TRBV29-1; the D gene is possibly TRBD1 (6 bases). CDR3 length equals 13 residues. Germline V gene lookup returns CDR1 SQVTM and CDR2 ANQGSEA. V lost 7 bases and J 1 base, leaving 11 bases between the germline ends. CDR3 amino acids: CSAIGQAKNIQYF. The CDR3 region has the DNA TGCAGCGCAATAGGACAGGCCAAAAACATTCAGTACTTC. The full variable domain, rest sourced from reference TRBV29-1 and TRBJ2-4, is SAVISQKPSRDICQRGTSLTIQCQVDSQVTMMFWYRQQPGQSLTLIATANQGSEATYESGFVIDKFPISRPNLTFSTLTVSNMSPEDSSIYLCSAIGQAKNIQYFGAGTRLSVL.

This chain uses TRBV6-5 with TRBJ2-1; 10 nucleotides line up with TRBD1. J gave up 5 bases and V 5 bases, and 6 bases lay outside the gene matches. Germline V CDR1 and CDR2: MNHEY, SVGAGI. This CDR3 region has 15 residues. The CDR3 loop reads CASSPWTGGHNEQFF. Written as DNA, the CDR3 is TGTGCCAGCAGTCCATGGACAGGGGGTCACAATGAGCAGTTCTTC.

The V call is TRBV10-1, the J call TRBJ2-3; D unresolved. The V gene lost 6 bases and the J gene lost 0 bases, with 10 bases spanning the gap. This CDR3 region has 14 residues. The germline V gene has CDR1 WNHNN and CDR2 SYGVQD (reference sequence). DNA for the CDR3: TGCGCCAGCAGCGGTGAAACTAGCACAGATACGCAGTATTTT. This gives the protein CASSGETSTDTQYF.

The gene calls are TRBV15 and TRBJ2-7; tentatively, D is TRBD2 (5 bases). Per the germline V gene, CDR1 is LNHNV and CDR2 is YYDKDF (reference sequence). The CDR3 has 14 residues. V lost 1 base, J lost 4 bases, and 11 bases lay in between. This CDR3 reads CATSRVRSGYEQYF. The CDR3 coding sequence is TGTGCCACCAGCAGAGTCCGGTCGGGATACGAGCAGTACTTC.

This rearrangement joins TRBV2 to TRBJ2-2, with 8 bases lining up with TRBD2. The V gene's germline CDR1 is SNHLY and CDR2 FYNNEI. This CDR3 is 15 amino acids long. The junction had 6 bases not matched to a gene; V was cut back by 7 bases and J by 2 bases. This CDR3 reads CASTPSGLNTGELFF. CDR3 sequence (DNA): TGTGCCAGCACGCCTAGCGGGCTCAACACCGGGGAGCTGTTTTTT.

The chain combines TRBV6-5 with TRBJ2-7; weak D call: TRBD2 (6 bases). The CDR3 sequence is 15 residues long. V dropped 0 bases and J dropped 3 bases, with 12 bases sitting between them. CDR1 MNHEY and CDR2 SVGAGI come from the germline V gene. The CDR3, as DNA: TGTGCCAGCAGTTACTCCGGGACTCTCGTCTACGAGCAGTACTTC. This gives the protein CASSYSGTLVYEQYF.

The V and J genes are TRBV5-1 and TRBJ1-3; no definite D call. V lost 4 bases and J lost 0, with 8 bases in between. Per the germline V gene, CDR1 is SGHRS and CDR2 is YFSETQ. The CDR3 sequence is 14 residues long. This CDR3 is CASSTASSGNTIYF. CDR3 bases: TGCGCCAGCAGCACAGCAAGCTCTGGAAACACCATATATTTT.

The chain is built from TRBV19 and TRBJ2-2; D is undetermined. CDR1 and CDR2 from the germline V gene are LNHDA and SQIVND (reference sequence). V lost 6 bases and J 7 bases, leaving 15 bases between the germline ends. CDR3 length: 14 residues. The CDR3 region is CASRPGSGFGELFF. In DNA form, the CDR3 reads TGTGCCAGTAGACCCGGGTCAGGTTTCGGGGAGCTGTTTTTT.

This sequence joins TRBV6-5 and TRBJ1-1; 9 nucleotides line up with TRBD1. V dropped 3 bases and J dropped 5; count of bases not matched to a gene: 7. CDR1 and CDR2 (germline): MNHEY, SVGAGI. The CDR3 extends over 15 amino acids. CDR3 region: CASSYSTGGATEAFF. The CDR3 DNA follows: TGTGCCAGCAGTTATAGTACAGGGGGCGCGACTGAAGCTTTCTTT.

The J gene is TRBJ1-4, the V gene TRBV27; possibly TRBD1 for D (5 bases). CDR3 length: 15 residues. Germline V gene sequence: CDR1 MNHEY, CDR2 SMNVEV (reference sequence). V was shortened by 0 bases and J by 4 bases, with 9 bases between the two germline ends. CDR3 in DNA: TGTGCCAGCAGTTTATCGGGACGGTTTAATGAAAAACTGTTTTTT. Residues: CASSLSGRFNEKLFF.

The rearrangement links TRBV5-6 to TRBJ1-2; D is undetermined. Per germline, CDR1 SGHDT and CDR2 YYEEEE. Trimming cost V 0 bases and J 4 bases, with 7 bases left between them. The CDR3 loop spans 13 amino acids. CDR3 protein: CASSLAVLYGYTF. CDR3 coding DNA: TGTGCCAGCAGCTTGGCCGTCCTCTATGGCTACACCTTC.

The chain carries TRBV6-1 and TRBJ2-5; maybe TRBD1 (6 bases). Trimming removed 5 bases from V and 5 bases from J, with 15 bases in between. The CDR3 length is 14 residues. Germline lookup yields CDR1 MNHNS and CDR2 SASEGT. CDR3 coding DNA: TGTGCCAGCAGTATACAGCACAGGGAGGAGACCCAGTACTTC. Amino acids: CASSIQHREETQYF.

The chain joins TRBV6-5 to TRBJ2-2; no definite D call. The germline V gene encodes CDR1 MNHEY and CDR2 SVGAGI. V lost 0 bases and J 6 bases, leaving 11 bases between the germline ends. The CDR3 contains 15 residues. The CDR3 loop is CASSYSGLFPGELFF. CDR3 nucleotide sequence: TGTGCCAGCAGTTACTCCGGGCTCTTCCCCGGGGAGCTGTTTTTT.

As DNA, the CDR3 is TGTGCAGGCAGGGTAGAGCTGAACACTGAAGCTTTCTTT. Translation gives CAGRVELNTEAFF. V is TRBV10-3 and J is TRBJ1-1, with TRBD1 as a possible D gene (5 bases). The germline V gene has CDR1 ENHRY and CDR2 SYGVKD. CDR3 length: 13 amino acids.

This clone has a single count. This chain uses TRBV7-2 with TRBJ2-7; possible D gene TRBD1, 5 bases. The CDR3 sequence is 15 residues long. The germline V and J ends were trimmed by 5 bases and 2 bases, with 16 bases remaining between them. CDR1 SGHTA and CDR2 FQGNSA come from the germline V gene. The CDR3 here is CASSPGQGLTYEQYF. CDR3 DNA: TGTGCCAGCAGCCCAGGGCAGGGCCTTACCTACGAGCAGTACTTC. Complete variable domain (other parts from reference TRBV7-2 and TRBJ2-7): GAGVSQSPSNKVTEKGKDVELRCDPISGHTALYWYRQSLGQGLEFLIYFQGNSAPDKSGLPSDRFSAERTGGSVSTLTIQRTQQEDSAVYLCASSPGQGLTYEQYFGPGTRLTVT.

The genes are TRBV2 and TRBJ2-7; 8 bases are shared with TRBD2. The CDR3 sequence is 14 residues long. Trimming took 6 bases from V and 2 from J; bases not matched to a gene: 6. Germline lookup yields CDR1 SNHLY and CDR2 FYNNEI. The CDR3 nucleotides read TGTGCCAGCAGCGGGGGGGGTCTTACCTACGAGCAGTACTTC. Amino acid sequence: CASSGGGLTYEQYF. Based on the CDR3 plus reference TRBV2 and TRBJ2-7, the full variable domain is EPEVTQTPSHQVTQMGQEVILRCVPISNHLYFYWYRQILGQKVEFLVSFYNNEISEKSEIFDDQFSVERPDGSNFTLKIRSTKLEDSAMYFCASSGGGLTYEQYFGPGTRLTVT.

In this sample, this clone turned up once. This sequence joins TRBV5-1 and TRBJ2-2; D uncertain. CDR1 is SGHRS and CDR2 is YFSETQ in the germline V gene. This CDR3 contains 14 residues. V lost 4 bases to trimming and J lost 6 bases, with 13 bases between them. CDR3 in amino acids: CASSIHDWPGELFF. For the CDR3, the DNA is TGCGCCAGCAGCATCCATGACTGGCCCGGGGAGCTGTTTTTT.

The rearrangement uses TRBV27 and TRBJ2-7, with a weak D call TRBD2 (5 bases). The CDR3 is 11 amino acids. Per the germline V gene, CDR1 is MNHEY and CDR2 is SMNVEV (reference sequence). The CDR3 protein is CPPRDPYEQYF. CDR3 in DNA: TGTCCCCCCCGGGATCCCTACGAGCAGTACTTC.

The CDR3 loop reads CASSDSGLAAFF. The CDR3 DNA is TGCGCCAGCAGCGATTCGGGCTTGGCTGCTTTCTTT. The V gene is TRBV5-1, the J gene TRBJ1-1, with D unclear. V was cut by 4 bases and J by 11 bases, with 15 bases left in between. Germline CDR1 SGHRS, CDR2 YFSETQ. This CDR3 spans 12 amino acids.

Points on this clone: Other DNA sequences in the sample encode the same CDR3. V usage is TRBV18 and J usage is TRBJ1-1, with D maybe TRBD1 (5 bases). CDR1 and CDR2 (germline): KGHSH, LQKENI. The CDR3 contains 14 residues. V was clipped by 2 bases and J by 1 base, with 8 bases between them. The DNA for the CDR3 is TGTGCCAGCTCACCAACCGGGGGGAACACTGAAGCTTTCTTT. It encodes CASSPTGGNTEAFF.

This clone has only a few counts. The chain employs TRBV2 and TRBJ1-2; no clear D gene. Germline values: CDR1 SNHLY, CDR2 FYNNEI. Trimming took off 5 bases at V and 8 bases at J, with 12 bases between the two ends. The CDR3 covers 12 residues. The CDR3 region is CASSILGRGYTF. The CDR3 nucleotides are TGTGCCAGCAGTATACTCGGGAGGGGCTACACCTTC.

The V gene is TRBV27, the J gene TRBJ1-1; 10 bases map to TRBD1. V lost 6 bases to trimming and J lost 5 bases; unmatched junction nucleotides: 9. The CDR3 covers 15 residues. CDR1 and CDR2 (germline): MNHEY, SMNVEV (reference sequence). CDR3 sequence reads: CASSSRQGARTEAFF. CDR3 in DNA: TGTGCCAGCAGCTCTAGACAGGGGGCTCGGACTGAAGCTTTCTTT.